Listed below are T cell receptor beta chains from one sample, sequenced in a study of blood T cell repertoires in COVID-19. Using immunoSEQ multiplex PCR, the repertoire was profiled, and TCRdb retains in-frame clones only, with some absent. The sample lists under 250,000 clones, roughly 92% occurring once. The sample was peripheral blood. These receptors originate from a man in his sixties with COVID-19, enrolled during active disease. The CDR3 runs from the conserved cysteine through the conserved F or W. The order of the fields is V gene, J gene, clone size, CDR3 protein. Size is stated for part of the rows, as once, few or many counts, or as a class when the clone is expanded.

v_gene: TRBV19; j_gene: TRBJ1-2; abundance: NA; CDR3aa: CASSIASRGGYGYTF
v_gene: TRBV30; j_gene: TRBJ1-6; abundance: NA; CDR3aa: CAWGTGGPPLHF
v_gene: TRBV18; j_gene: TRBJ2-7; abundance: NA; CDR3aa: CASSPRSGGWEQYF
v_gene: TRBV9; j_gene: TRBJ2-3; abundance: NA; CDR3aa: CASSEGTVRTDTQYF
v_gene: TRBV5-1; j_gene: TRBJ1-5; abundance: NA; CDR3aa: CASSPGTGGFSNQPQHF
v_gene: TRBV10-3; j_gene: TRBJ1-1; abundance: NA; CDR3aa: CAITDGLGLEAFF
v_gene: TRBV5-4; j_gene: TRBJ2-1; abundance: NA; CDR3aa: CASSLPGLAGHNEQFF
v_gene: TRBV30; j_gene: TRBJ1-6; abundance: NA; CDR3aa: CAWSGGPGSPLHF
v_gene: TRBV6-1; j_gene: TRBJ1-5; abundance: NA; CDR3aa: CASRERGTGGENQPQHF
v_gene: TRBV19; j_gene: TRBJ2-3; abundance: NA; CDR3aa: CASKHPGSTDTQYF
v_gene: TRBV6-6; j_gene: TRBJ2-3; abundance: NA; CDR3aa: CASSPRESTDTQYF
v_gene: TRBV5-4; j_gene: TRBJ1-6; abundance: NA; CDR3aa: CASSSAGGQGVSPLHF
v_gene: TRBV4-1; j_gene: TRBJ2-5; abundance: NA; CDR3aa: CASSQEGGAGVASGRTQETQYF
v_gene: TRBV9; j_gene: TRBJ2-7; abundance: once; CDR3aa: CASSVGISGHTEQYF
v_gene: TRBV27; j_gene: TRBJ2-5; abundance: NA; CDR3aa: CASSLGWGVGETQYF
v_gene: TRBV12-3/TRBV12-4; j_gene: TRBJ1-2; abundance: NA; CDR3aa: CASWRGAVGYTF
v_gene: TRBV7-2; j_gene: TRBJ2-7; abundance: NA; CDR3aa: CASSLGLTPTSGQYF
v_gene: TRBV5-6; j_gene: TRBJ2-1; abundance: NA; CDR3aa: CASSTPAGGYNEQFF
v_gene: TRBV2; j_gene: TRBJ2-7; abundance: NA; CDR3aa: CASTPLGGTGSYEQYF
v_gene: TRBV28; j_gene: TRBJ2-1; abundance: NA; CDR3aa: CASSLLFWTSVYEQFF
v_gene: TRBV27; j_gene: TRBJ2-1; abundance: few; CDR3aa: CASSGRAGLAGVQGSYNEQFF
v_gene: TRBV30; j_gene: TRBJ2-1; abundance: NA; CDR3aa: CACHGTSGIRNYNEQFF
v_gene: TRBV27; j_gene: TRBJ2-1; abundance: NA; CDR3aa: CASSFQGLGYNEQFF
v_gene: TRBV3-1/TRBV3-2; j_gene: TRBJ2-7; abundance: NA; CDR3aa: CASSPSGGASYEQYF
v_gene: TRBV4-1; j_gene: TRBJ2-1; abundance: NA; CDR3aa: CASSQDSGGIYNEQFF
v_gene: TRBV7-9; j_gene: TRBJ2-5; abundance: NA; CDR3aa: CASSFSDARGETQYF
v_gene: TRBV6-5; j_gene: TRBJ1-1; abundance: NA; CDR3aa: CANSGTGGTEAFF
v_gene: TRBV4-1; j_gene: TRBJ2-1; abundance: NA; CDR3aa: CASSRGLAGGRRNEQFF
v_gene: TRBV12-3/TRBV12-4; j_gene: TRBJ1-1; abundance: once; CDR3aa: CASSTVINTEAFF
v_gene: TRBV20-1; j_gene: TRBJ1-6; abundance: NA; CDR3aa: CSASSPGTGSWSPLHF
v_gene: TRBV7-3; j_gene: TRBJ2-1; abundance: NA; CDR3aa: CASSSGLLSSYNEQFF
v_gene: TRBV5-5; j_gene: TRBJ1-1; abundance: NA; CDR3aa: CASSLVSNTEAFF
v_gene: TRBV9; j_gene: TRBJ2-1; abundance: NA; CDR3aa: CASSVTRDYLSYNEQFF
v_gene: TRBV3-1/TRBV3-2; j_gene: TRBJ1-1; abundance: NA; CDR3aa: CASSQADRGVAEAFF
v_gene: TRBV9; j_gene: TRBJ2-1; abundance: once; CDR3aa: CASSVDGQGRNEQFF
v_gene: TRBV11-2; j_gene: TRBJ2-2; abundance: once; CDR3aa: CASSSGTSGDTGELFF
v_gene: TRBV4-3; j_gene: TRBJ1-1; abundance: NA; CDR3aa: CASSQDLDRARFGNTEAFF
v_gene: TRBV9; j_gene: TRBJ1-2; abundance: NA; CDR3aa: CASTGLDTGFGGYTF
v_gene: TRBV7-9; j_gene: TRBJ1-2; abundance: NA; CDR3aa: CASSVLGVRDYGYTF
v_gene: TRBV5-8; j_gene: TRBJ1-4; abundance: NA; CDR3aa: CASSLRWGLGNEKLFF
v_gene: TRBV19; j_gene: TRBJ2-2; abundance: once; CDR3aa: CASSGVSRELFF